This TCR beta chain is from a study of blood T cell repertoires in COVID-19. There are 14 residues in the CDR3. The V gene's germline CDR1 is MNHEY and CDR2 SVGAGI. V was clipped by 5 bases and J by 4 bases, with 12 bases between them. The age range of participants was about 18 to 90 years, with residence in approximately 25 US areas. Participant-reported clinical history was the basis for cohort assignment. For recovered donors of Cohort 3, there were two negative PCRs, clearance, or symptom resolution. Under the authors' procedure: Reference gene primers were amplified, and this amplification served to estimate nucleated cell counts. Only in-frame clones appear in the TCRdb table, and some are missing; sequencing was by immunoSEQ multiplex PCR. The D gene and trimming were derived from the DNA, and the V and J assignments and clone size from that table. The sample records some 170,000 clones, approximately 85% being singletons.

The chain joins TRBV6-5 to TRBJ1-5; D is perhaps TRBD1 (5 bases). The sequencing input was PBMCs or T cells enriched from blood (not recorded which). The TCR was taken from a man in his forties or fifties who had recovered from COVID-19. CDR3 in DNA: TGTGCCAGCAGTACTTCCCGGGGGAATCAGCCCCAGCATTTT. It yields the protein CASSTSRGNQPQHF.